One and the same sample provided the 26 T cell receptor beta chains below, sequenced in a study of low-dose radiotherapy and immunotherapy resistance in tumors. Time point meaning: before trial treatment. TCRs were put through roughly 20 PCR cycles of amplification with Phusion. A constant-region primer and the V-primer adapter served as the primer pair. TCRdb independently ran MiXCR on the reads; one entry per CDR3 protein. Seen here are about 47,000 distinct CDR3 sequences, about an eighth observed once, and the top ten hold approximately 6.2%. Sequenced material: PBMCs, taken before treatment. These receptors came from a female donor with ovarian cancer.

This clonotype was observed many times. The gene calls are TRBV5-5 and TRBJ2-7; 9 bases are a match to TRBD2. V was clipped by 0 bases and J by 4 bases; unmatched bases: 5. The CDR3 loop spans 15 amino acids. Germline lookup yields CDR1 SGHKS and CDR2 YYEKEE (reference sequence). Here the CDR3 reads CASSLGGTSSYEQYF. CDR3 nucleotides: TGTGCCAGCAGCTTGGGAGGGACTAGCAGTTACGAGCAGTACTTC.

The table lists this clonotype with a few counts. The rearrangement joins TRBV29-1 to TRBJ2-6, with D unclear. V lost 7 bases and J lost 0, with 4 bases in between. The germline gives CDR1 SQVTM, CDR2 ANQGSEA. The CDR3 spans 12 residues. As DNA, the CDR3 is TGCAGCGGCTTCTCTGGGGCCAACGTCCTGACTTTC. It codes for CSGFSGANVLTF.

This clonotype was counted many times. The chain employs TRBV6-5 and TRBJ2-1; D is perhaps TRBD1 (5 bases). The V gene's germline CDR1 is MNHEY and CDR2 SVGAGI. V was cut by 5 bases and J by 0 bases, with 8 bases left in between. This CDR3 comprises 14 residues. This CDR3 reads CASSLQASYNEQFF. DNA of the CDR3: TGTGCCAGCAGTCTACAGGCCTCCTACAATGAGCAGTTCTTC.

This clonotype has ten or more counts. The J gene is TRBJ2-5, the V gene TRBV3-1; tentative D call: TRBD1 (5 bases). The CDR3 totals 12 residues. Per germline, CDR1 LGHDT and CDR2 YNNKEL (reference sequence). The V end lost 4 bases, the J end lost 3 bases, and 6 bases lay between the germline ends. The chain's CDR3 is CASSLGEETQYF. CDR3 bases: TGTGCCAGCAGCCTAGGGGAAGAGACCCAGTACTTC.

The table lists this clonotype with many counts. For the CDR3, the DNA is TGTGCCAGCAGTTTAGCGGGGGGCATGGACACTGAAGCTTTCTTT. As protein: CASSLAGGMDTEAFF. V gene TRBV12-3 or TRBV12-4 combines with J gene TRBJ1-1; possible D gene TRBD1, 6 bases. This CDR3 has 15 residues. Trimming left V 0 bases short and J 3 bases short, with 11 bases between.

This clonotype was counted many times. V gene TRBV5-1 combines with J gene TRBJ2-1; 12 positions agree with TRBD2. Looked up from germline, CDR1 is SGHRS and CDR2 is YFSETQ. After removal of 3 bases from V and 7 bases from J, the junction contained 8 bases not matched to a gene. The CDR3 consists of 16 residues. CDR3 protein: CASSSQTSGGGNEQFF. The CDR3 DNA follows: TGCGCCAGCAGCTCCCAGACTAGCGGGGGCGGGAATGAGCAGTTCTTC. The full variable domain, in which reference TRBV5-1 and TRBJ2-1 provide the parts outside the CDR3, is KAGVTQTPRYLIKTRGQQVTLSCSPISGHRSVSWYQQTPGQGLQFLFEYFSETQRNKGNFPGRFSGRQFSNSRSEMNVSTLELGDSALYLCASSSQTSGGGNEQFFGPGTRLTVL.

This clonotype has ten or more counts. The CDR3 coding sequence is TGTGCCAGCAGCCTCTCACGGACTTCCCACACCGGGGAGCTGTTTTTT. Protein product: CASSLSRTSHTGELFF. The rearrangement links TRBV3-1 to TRBJ2-2; tentative D call: TRBD2 (5 bases). The germline V gene encodes CDR1 LGHDT and CDR2 YNNKEL (reference sequence). V was cut by 4 bases and J by 3 bases, with 15 bases left in between. This CDR3 region has 16 residues.

This clonotype has ten or more counts. The chain recombines TRBV19 with TRBJ2-3; 7 nucleotides match TRBD1. After removal of 5 bases from V and 3 bases from J, the junction contained 8 bases not matched to a gene. The CDR3 consists of 15 residues. Germline loops: CDR1 LNHDA, CDR2 SQIVND (reference sequence). The CDR3 nucleotides read TGTGCCAGTAGTCCCGACAGGGAAGGAACAGATACGCAGTATTTT. Translation: CASSPDREGTDTQYF.

This clonotype has at least ten counts. The rearrangement uses TRBV19 and TRBJ2-7; weak D call: TRBD2 (6 bases). The CDR3 is made up of 14 amino acids. Per germline, CDR1 LNHDA and CDR2 SQIVND (reference sequence). V was pared by 5 bases and J by 2 bases, with 13 bases between. The CDR3 bases are TGTGCCAGTAGTGCCCAGCGGGCCCCCTACGAGCAGTACTTC. It translates to CASSAQRAPYEQYF.

This clonotype is a singleton in its sample. The V gene is TRBV6-4, the J gene TRBJ2-3; either TRBD1 or TRBD2 may supply D (6 bases each). Germline-derived CDR1 and CDR2 are MRHNA and SNTAGT. The length of the CDR3 is 15 residues. V was cut by 3 bases and J by 0 bases, with 10 bases left in between. CDR3 amino acids: CASSEQGGSTDTQYF. CDR3 nucleotides: TGTGCCAGCAGTGAACAGGGAGGAAGCACAGATACGCAGTATTTT.

With regard to this clonotype: A read error is possible here, since a much larger clone lies one base away. This chain links TRBV28 with TRBJ2-7; 11 positions match TRBD2. Germline CDR1 and CDR2: MDHEN and SYDVKM. The CDR3 spans 15 residues. This chain's CDR3 is CASSFGTSGSYVQYF. CDR3 in DNA: TGTGCCAGCAGTTTCGGGACTAGCGGCTCCTACGTGCAGTACTTC.

Ten or more counts support this clonotype. The V and J genes are TRBV19 and TRBJ2-6; D uncertain. Germline CDR1 reads LNHDA; CDR2 reads SQIVND (reference sequence). V was trimmed by 5 bases and J by 2 bases, leaving 7 bases between them. The CDR3 runs to 14 residues. The CDR3 spells CASSLRTGANVLTF. DNA for the CDR3: TGTGCCAGTAGTCTCAGGACTGGGGCCAACGTCCTGACTTTC.

This clonotype was picked up many times. The chain is built from TRBV5-1 and TRBJ2-1; D possibly corresponds to TRBD1 (5 bases). CDR1 and CDR2 from the germline V gene are SGHRS and YFSETQ. Trimming removed 1 base at V and 2 bases at J, with 13 bases between. This CDR3 is built from 16 residues. The chain's CDR3 is CASSLTLGRAYNEQFF. CDR3 bases: TGCGCCAGCAGCTTGACACTGGGCAGGGCCTACAATGAGCAGTTCTTC.

This clonotype was seen ten or more times. J is TRBJ2-4 and V is TRBV20-1; 8 positions agree with TRBD2. The junction had 13 bases not matched to a gene; V was cut back by 2 bases and J by 1 base. The germline CDR1 and CDR2 sequences are DFQATT and SNEGSKA (reference sequence). The CDR3 covers 18 residues. The CDR3 here is CSARPSSGRSLAKNIQYF. The CDR3 DNA follows: TGCAGTGCTAGACCATCGAGCGGGAGAAGCTTGGCCAAAAACATTCAGTACTTC.

The chain uses TRBV3-1 and TRBJ2-4; D gene ambiguous. V lost 0 bases and J lost 6, with 3 bases in between. The germline gives CDR1 LGHDT, CDR2 YNNKEL (reference sequence). CDR3 length: 12 amino acids. The CDR3 coding sequence is TGTGCCAGCAGCCAAGAGGGAAACATTCAGTACTTC. It encodes CASSQEGNIQYF.

This clonotype was detected ten times or more. This chain connects TRBV5-1 to TRBJ1-2; 8 nucleotides agree with TRBD1. The ends lost 1 base at V and 5 bases at J; junction bases unmatched: 7. This CDR3 spans 15 amino acids. Per the germline V gene, CDR1 is SGHRS and CDR2 is YFSETQ. The CDR3 bases are TGCGCCAGCAGCTTGTCCGTCCAGGGGGCTTATGGCTACACCTTC. Residues: CASSLSVQGAYGYTF.

Notes on this clonotype: Only one base separates this from a far larger clonotype, so it likely reflects a read error. The CDR3: CATRQPAPYELYF. DNA of the CDR3: TGTGCCACCCGGCAGCCGGCCCCCTACGAGCTGTACTTC. The V gene is TRBV6-9, the J gene TRBJ2-7, with D unresolved. The CDR3 consists of 13 residues. The V gene's germline CDR1 is MNHGY and CDR2 SVAAGI.

This clonotype was picked up many times. The chain recombines TRBV19 with TRBJ1-1; a possible D gene is TRBD1 (5 bases). Germline CDR1 is LNHDA and CDR2 is SQIVND (reference sequence). V gave up 5 bases and J gave up 1 base, with 14 bases separating them. The CDR3 runs to 15 residues. This CDR3 reads CASSPFQTANTEAFF. Written as DNA, the CDR3 is TGTGCCAGTAGTCCTTTTCAGACAGCGAACACTGAAGCTTTCTTT.

This clonotype was seen repeatedly, ten times or more. The chain joins TRBV5-4 to TRBJ1-1; D call uncertain. Looked up from germline, CDR1 is SGHNT and CDR2 is YYREEE (reference sequence). V was clipped by 2 bases and J by 3 bases, with 11 bases between them. The CDR3 contains 14 residues. CDR3 nucleotide sequence: TGTGCCAGCAGCTTTCAAGAGAGAGACACTGAAGCTTTCTTT. Translating gives CASSFQERDTEAFF.

This clonotype was observed at least ten times. The V call is TRBV5-1, the J call TRBJ1-1; TRBD1 aligns across 10 bases. Trimming at V came to 4 bases and at J to 0 bases, leaving 6 bases not matched to a gene. The CDR3 contains 16 residues. The germline V gene has CDR1 SGHRS and CDR2 YFSETQ. The CDR3 loop is CASSGGTGEVNTEAFF. The CDR3 DNA reads TGCGCCAGCAGCGGAGGGACAGGGGAGGTGAACACTGAAGCTTTCTTT.

The sample holds many counts of this clonotype. The chain recombines TRBV30 with TRBJ1-5, with no clear D. V dropped 2 bases and J dropped 0 bases, with 14 bases sitting between them. CDR1 and CDR2 (germline): GTSNPN, SVGIG (reference sequence). CDR3 length: 16 amino acids. CDR3 amino acids: CAWSLKGPHSNQPQHF. The CDR3 nucleotides are TGTGCCTGGAGTTTAAAGGGCCCGCATAGCAATCAGCCCCAGCATTTT. Complete variable domain (other parts from reference TRBV30 and TRBJ1-5): SQTIHQWPATLVQPVGSPLSLECTVEGTSNPNLYWYRQAAGRGLQLLFYSVGIGQISSEVPQNLSASRPQDRQFILSSKKLLLSDSGFYLCAWSLKGPHSNQPQHFGDGTRLSIL.

This clonotype was detected many times. This rearrangement joins TRBV7-2 to TRBJ2-1; D is unclear. V lost 1 base to trimming and J lost 7 bases, with 17 bases between them. The CDR3 runs to 16 residues. CDR1 is SGHTA, CDR2 FQGNSA, per germline. This chain's CDR3 is CASSLGFGGVINEQFF. DNA of the CDR3: TGTGCCAGCAGCTTAGGCTTCGGCGGAGTAATAAATGAGCAGTTCTTC.

This clonotype came up many times. V and J are TRBV7-8 and TRBJ2-7, with 7 bases fitting TRBD2. J lost 3 bases, V lost 8 bases, and 7 bases had no gene match. The CDR3 runs to 13 residues. Looked up from germline, CDR1 is SGHVS and CDR2 is FQNEAQ. The DNA for the CDR3 is TGTGCCAGCGGGGGGGGTACCGGCTACGAGCAGTACTTC. This sequence encodes CASGGGTGYEQYF.

This clonotype has at least ten counts. This chain links TRBV6-8 with TRBJ2-1; D may be TRBD1 or TRBD2 (5 bases each). The ends were cut back, 1 base at V and 7 bases at J, with 17 bases in the middle. CDR1 and CDR2 from the germline V gene are MNHGY and SAAAGT. The CDR3 runs to 16 residues. The CDR3 nucleotides are TGTGCCAGCAGTTACTGGGGGTTAAATAAAGCAAATGAGCAGTTCTTC. Protein sequence: CASSYWGLNKANEQFF.

This clonotype occurred many times. The genes are TRBV3-1 and TRBJ1-4; D unclear. Germline lookup yields CDR1 LGHDT and CDR2 YNNKEL (reference sequence). V lost 8 bases and J lost 8, with 12 bases in between. The CDR3 spans 12 residues. The CDR3 nucleotides are TGTGCCAGCGCAGCAATTGGAGAAAAACTGTTTTTT. Its protein product is CASAAIGEKLFF.

This clonotype was seen many times. The chain links TRBV28 to TRBJ2-7; possible D gene TRBD2, 6 bases. Trimming shortened V by 3 bases and J by 0 bases, and 21 bases separated the two germline ends. Germline V gives CDR1 MDHEN, CDR2 SYDVKM. CDR3 size: 18 residues. In nucleotides, the CDR3 is TGTGCCAGCAGTTTTAAAAGGGGTAGCGGCAAGAGCTCCTACGAGCAGTACTTC. As protein: CASSFKRGSGKSSYEQYF.